The 25 T cell receptor beta chains below were found in one sample sequenced in a study of blood T cell repertoires in COVID-19. Libraries were prepared by immunoSEQ multiplex PCR; TCRdb keeps only in-frame clonotypes and omits some of them. The sample lists around 220,000 clones, 86% occurring once. The sequencing sample was made of peripheral blood. The source is a woman aged 45 to 65 with acute or convalescent COVID-19.

The chain couples TRBV5-1 to TRBJ2-3; 12 nucleotides line up with TRBD2. Per germline, CDR1 SGHRS and CDR2 YFSETQ. Losses at the gene ends were 4 bases for V and 0 bases for J; bases not matched to a gene: 6. CDR3 length: 17 residues. The CDR3, as DNA: TGCGCCAGCAGCCCTTGGACTAGCGGGGCTAGCACAGATACGCAGTATTTT. Its protein is CASSPWTSGASTDTQYF.

This clone was observed a single time. The gene calls are TRBV5-4 and TRBJ1-2, with D tentatively TRBD1 (5 bases). This CDR3 spans 14 amino acids. Trimming left V 0 bases short and J 2 bases short, with 8 bases between. Germline V gene data show CDR1 as SGHNT and CDR2 as YYREEE (reference sequence). CDR3 sequence: CASSLGGENYGYTF. The CDR3 bases are TGTGCCAGCAGCTTGGGGGGGGAGAACTATGGCTACACCTTC.

The J gene is TRBJ1-1, the V gene TRBV14; D unclear. The CDR3 totals 13 residues. Deletions cut 0 bases from V and 11 bases from J, with 13 bases between. Germline V gene lookup returns CDR1 SGHDN and CDR2 FVKESK. Here the CDR3 DNA reads TGTGCCAGCAGCCAAGACCTGCGGACTTTGGCTTTCTTT. Translated, it gives CASSQDLRTLAFF.

The count of this clone is one. The V gene is TRBV19, the J gene TRBJ2-3, with D perhaps TRBD2 (6 bases). Trimming cost V 1 base and J 0 bases, with 14 bases left between them. This CDR3 has 17 residues. Germline V gene data show CDR1 as LNHDA and CDR2 as SQIVND (reference sequence). The CDR3 sequence is CASSIASGTRSTDTQYF. DNA of the CDR3: TGTGCCAGTAGTATAGCCTCCGGGACTCGAAGCACAGATACGCAGTATTTT.

The chain has TRBV5-1 and TRBJ1-6; 7 nucleotides align to TRBD1. CDR3 length: 17 amino acids. J gave up 7 bases and V 2 bases, and 12 bases lay outside the gene matches. Germline V lookup: CDR1 SGHRS, CDR2 YFSETQ. The CDR3 sequence: CASSFNFPGQLNSPLHF. The CDR3 coding sequence is TGCGCCAGCAGCTTTAATTTTCCGGGACAGCTAAATTCACCCCTCCACTTT.

The CDR3 DNA sequence: TGTGCCAGCTCACCAGGGCAGATCTACGAGCAGTACTTC. Amino acids: CASSPGQIYEQYF. V is TRBV18 and J is TRBJ2-7; D ambiguous. This CDR3 spans 13 amino acids. Germline V gene sequence: CDR1 KGHSH, CDR2 LQKENI. Trimming cost V 2 bases and J 3 bases, with 8 bases left between them.

The chain carries TRBV5-4 and TRBJ1-1; a weak D match, TRBD1 (5 bases). This CDR3 is built from 12 residues. V was trimmed by 0 bases and J by 6 bases, leaving 6 bases between them. The germline CDR1 and CDR2 sequences are SGHNT and YYREEE (reference sequence). CDR3 sequence reads: CASSLEGSEAFF. DNA of the CDR3: TGTGCCAGCAGCTTGGAGGGGTCTGAAGCTTTCTTT.

The chain recombines TRBV27 with TRBJ2-5; weak D call: TRBD1 (6 bases). Trimming removed 6 bases from V and 4 bases from J, with 12 bases in between. Germline values: CDR1 MNHEY, CDR2 SMNVEV (reference sequence). The CDR3 has 13 amino acids. In DNA, the CDR3 is TGTGCCAGCAGCTCTCGCAGGGGAGAGACCCAGTACTTC. It translates to CASSSRRGETQYF.

The chain links TRBV19 to TRBJ2-3, with D possibly TRBD2 on 6 matching bases. The CDR3 is 14 residues long. With 3 bases removed from V and 3 bases from J, the gap between germline ends came to 10 bases. From germline, CDR1 is LNHDA and CDR2 SQIVND (reference sequence). CDR3 nucleotide sequence: TGTGCCAGTAGTATCTGGGGGGAGACAGATACGCAGTATTTT. Protein product: CASSIWGETDTQYF.

In this sample, this clone turned up once. This chain links TRBV6-1 with TRBJ1-5; 9 nucleotides line up with TRBD1. The CDR3 contains 15 residues. The ends lost 1 base at V and 7 bases at J; junction bases unmatched: 5. Germline V gene lookup returns CDR1 MNHNS and CDR2 SASEGT. The CDR3 here is CASSEEQGAWQPQHF. DNA for the CDR3: TGTGCCAGCAGTGAAGAACAGGGGGCCTGGCAGCCCCAGCATTTT.

This clone was observed a single time. The rearrangement links TRBV3-1 (or the pseudogene TRBV3-2) to TRBJ2-3; 7 bases line up with TRBD2. Per germline, CDR1 LGHDT and CDR2 YNNKEL (reference sequence). There are 17 residues in the CDR3. Unmatched junction bases numbered 10, after V lost 4 bases and J lost 0 bases. CDR3 sequence reads: CASSRAYGGTSTDTQYF. Here the CDR3 DNA reads TGTGCCAGCAGCCGGGCGTACGGGGGGACTAGCACAGATACGCAGTATTTT.

V is TRBV15 and J is TRBJ2-1; TRBD2 is a possible D gene (5 bases). Germline V gene data show CDR1 as LNHNV and CDR2 as YYDKDF (reference sequence). Trimming removed 0 bases from V and 3 bases from J, with 6 bases in between. The CDR3 is made up of 14 amino acids. CDR3 DNA sequence: TGTGCCACCAGCAGAGACGGGATCTACAATGAGCAGTTCTTC. Encoded protein: CATSRDGIYNEQFF. The full variable domain, its missing parts supplied by reference TRBV15 and TRBJ2-1, is DAMVIQNPRYQVTQFGKPVTLSCSQTLNHNVMYWYQQKSSQAPKLLFHYYDKDFNNEADTPDNFQSRRPNTSFCFLDIRSPGLGDTAMYLCATSRDGIYNEQFFGPGTRLTVL.

This clone came up once. The chain employs TRBV28 and TRBJ2-5, with 12 bases that match TRBD2. The CDR3 is made up of 14 amino acids. The V gene's germline CDR1 is MDHEN and CDR2 SYDVKM. V gave up 5 bases and J gave up 7 bases; unmatched junction bases: 5. As DNA, the CDR3 is TGTGCCAGCAGTCTAGCGGGGGGGCAGGGGACCCAGTACTTC. Translating gives CASSLAGGQGTQYF. Drawing the rest from reference TRBV28 and TRBJ2-5, the complete variable domain is DVKVTQSSRYLVKRTGEKVFLECVQDMDHENMFWYRQDPGLGLRLIYFSYDVKMKEKGDIPEGYSVSREKKERFSLILESASTNQTSMYLCASSLAGGQGTQYFGPGTRLLVL.

The chain employs TRBV6-2 or TRBV6-3 and TRBJ1-1; the D gene is possibly TRBD1 (5 bases). This CDR3 has 18 amino acids. Germline lookup yields CDR1 MNHEY and CDR2 SVGEGT. V lost 2 bases, J lost 0 bases, and 19 bases lay in between. CDR3 in amino acids: CASSYGGLDLTLNTEAFF. DNA for the CDR3: TGTGCCAGCAGTTACGGGGGGTTGGACCTGACCCTGAACACTGAAGCTTTCTTT.

The rearrangement links TRBV13 to TRBJ1-4; no reliable D call. Trimming cost V 4 bases and J 4 bases, with 13 bases left between them. The germline CDR1 and CDR2 sequences are PRHDT and FYEKMQ (reference sequence). The CDR3 contains 15 residues. The CDR3 region has the DNA TGTGCCAGCAGCTCCGGAAGCGGGAATAATGAAAAACTGTTTTTT. Amino acids: CASSSGSGNNEKLFF.

This chain links TRBV7-6 with TRBJ1-3; D gene uncertain. V lost 3 bases and J 0 bases, leaving 12 bases between the germline ends. The CDR3 totals 16 residues. Germline V gene sequence: CDR1 SGHVS, CDR2 FNYEAQ. The CDR3 sequence: CASSFTAGDSGNTIYF. The CDR3 coding sequence is TGTGCCAGCAGCTTCACCGCAGGCGACTCTGGAAACACCATATATTTT.

The chain has TRBV30 and TRBJ2-1, with 7 bases lining up with TRBD2. V dropped 3 bases and J dropped 4; count of bases not matched to a gene: 0. Germline lookup yields CDR1 GTSNPN and CDR2 SVGIG (reference sequence). The CDR3 consists of 12 residues. Written as DNA, the CDR3 is TGTGCCTGGAGGCGGGGGTACAATGAGCAGTTCTTC. Encoded protein: CAWRRGYNEQFF.

The V gene is TRBV19, the J gene TRBJ2-1; 9 bases match TRBD2. The V gene end was trimmed by 1 base and the J gene end by 4 bases; junction bases not matched to a gene: 11. Looked up from germline, CDR1 is LNHDA and CDR2 is SQIVND (reference sequence). The CDR3 runs to 18 residues. The CDR3 here is CASSIGLMTSGFYNEQFF. The CDR3 nucleotides read TGTGCCAGTAGTATAGGCCTTATGACTAGCGGTTTTTACAATGAGCAGTTCTTC.

This chain uses TRBV18 with TRBJ1-2, with 7 nucleotides matching TRBD1. With 6 bases clipped from V and 0 bases from J, the junction kept 13 bases outside the gene matches. The CDR3 contains 17 residues. The germline V gene encodes CDR1 KGHSH and CDR2 LQKENI. The CDR3 region has the DNA TGTGCCAGCTCCCCTACAACGACAGGGAGCCCTAACTATGGCTACACCTTC. Its translation is CASSPTTTGSPNYGYTF. The complete variable domain, with remaining parts taken from reference TRBV18 and TRBJ1-2, reads NAGVMQNPRHLVRRRGQEARLRCSPMKGHSHVYWYRQLPEEGLKFMVYLQKENIIDESGMPKERFSAEFPKEGPSILRIQQVVRGDSAAYFCASSPTTTGSPNYGYTFGSGTRLTVV.

The chain links TRBV18 to TRBJ2-1, with 8 bases fitting TRBD2. Germline CDR1 is KGHSH and CDR2 is LQKENI. Trimming at V came to 3 bases and at J to 0 bases, leaving 7 bases not matched to a gene. The CDR3 runs 17 residues. In nucleotides, the CDR3 is TGTGCCAGCTCACCCACTAGCGGTTTCCTCTCCTACAATGAGCAGTTCTTC. Translating gives CASSPTSGFLSYNEQFF.

The gene calls are TRBV24-1 and TRBJ2-5; 7 nucleotides match TRBD2. Germline CDR1 is KGHDR and CDR2 is SFDVKD. This CDR3 is built from 14 residues. V trimming: 2 bases; J trimming: 7 bases; junction bases outside the gene matches: 6. CDR3 nucleotide sequence: TGTGCCACCAGTGATTCTACTAGCGAGGGGACCCAGTACTTC. Amino acids: CATSDSTSEGTQYF.

This sequence joins TRBV29-1 and TRBJ1-2; no reliable D call. CDR1 and CDR2 from the germline V gene are SQVTM and ANQGSEA. The V and J ends lost 8 bases and 4 bases respectively, with 11 bases between them. The CDR3 is 11 residues long. CDR3 DNA: TGCAGCTTCTACGGGATCTATGGCTACACCTTC. This encodes CSFYGIYGYTF.

The chain is built from TRBV18 and TRBJ2-7; 9 bases are shared with TRBD1. J was trimmed by 6 bases and V by 3 bases; bases with no gene match: 3. The CDR3 spans 13 residues. Germline CDR1 and CDR2: KGHSH and LQKENI. The CDR3 coding sequence is TGTGCCAGCTCACCGGGACAGGGTGTCGAGCAGTACTTC. Amino acids: CASSPGQGVEQYF.

This clone showed up just once. The DNA of the CDR3 is TGCGCCAGCAGTCAATCGTGGACAGGGGGGGATGAAAAACTGTTTTTT. Translated, it gives CASSQSWTGGDEKLFF. This sequence joins TRBV23-1 and TRBJ1-4; 10 nucleotides line up with TRBD1. TRBV23-1 is known as an ORF, though its function is uncertain. Losses at the gene ends were 0 bases for V and 6 bases for J; bases not matched to a gene: 4. CDR3 size: 16 residues.

The genes are TRBV10-2 and TRBJ2-2; TRBD1 matches 11 bases. CDR1 WSHSY and CDR2 SAAADI come from the germline V gene. The CDR3 is 14 amino acids. V lost 5 bases and J lost 5; bases outside the gene matches: 1. The CDR3 reads CASSRDRGTGELFF. The CDR3 DNA sequence: TGCGCCAGCAGTCGGGACAGGGGGACCGGGGAGCTGTTTTTT.